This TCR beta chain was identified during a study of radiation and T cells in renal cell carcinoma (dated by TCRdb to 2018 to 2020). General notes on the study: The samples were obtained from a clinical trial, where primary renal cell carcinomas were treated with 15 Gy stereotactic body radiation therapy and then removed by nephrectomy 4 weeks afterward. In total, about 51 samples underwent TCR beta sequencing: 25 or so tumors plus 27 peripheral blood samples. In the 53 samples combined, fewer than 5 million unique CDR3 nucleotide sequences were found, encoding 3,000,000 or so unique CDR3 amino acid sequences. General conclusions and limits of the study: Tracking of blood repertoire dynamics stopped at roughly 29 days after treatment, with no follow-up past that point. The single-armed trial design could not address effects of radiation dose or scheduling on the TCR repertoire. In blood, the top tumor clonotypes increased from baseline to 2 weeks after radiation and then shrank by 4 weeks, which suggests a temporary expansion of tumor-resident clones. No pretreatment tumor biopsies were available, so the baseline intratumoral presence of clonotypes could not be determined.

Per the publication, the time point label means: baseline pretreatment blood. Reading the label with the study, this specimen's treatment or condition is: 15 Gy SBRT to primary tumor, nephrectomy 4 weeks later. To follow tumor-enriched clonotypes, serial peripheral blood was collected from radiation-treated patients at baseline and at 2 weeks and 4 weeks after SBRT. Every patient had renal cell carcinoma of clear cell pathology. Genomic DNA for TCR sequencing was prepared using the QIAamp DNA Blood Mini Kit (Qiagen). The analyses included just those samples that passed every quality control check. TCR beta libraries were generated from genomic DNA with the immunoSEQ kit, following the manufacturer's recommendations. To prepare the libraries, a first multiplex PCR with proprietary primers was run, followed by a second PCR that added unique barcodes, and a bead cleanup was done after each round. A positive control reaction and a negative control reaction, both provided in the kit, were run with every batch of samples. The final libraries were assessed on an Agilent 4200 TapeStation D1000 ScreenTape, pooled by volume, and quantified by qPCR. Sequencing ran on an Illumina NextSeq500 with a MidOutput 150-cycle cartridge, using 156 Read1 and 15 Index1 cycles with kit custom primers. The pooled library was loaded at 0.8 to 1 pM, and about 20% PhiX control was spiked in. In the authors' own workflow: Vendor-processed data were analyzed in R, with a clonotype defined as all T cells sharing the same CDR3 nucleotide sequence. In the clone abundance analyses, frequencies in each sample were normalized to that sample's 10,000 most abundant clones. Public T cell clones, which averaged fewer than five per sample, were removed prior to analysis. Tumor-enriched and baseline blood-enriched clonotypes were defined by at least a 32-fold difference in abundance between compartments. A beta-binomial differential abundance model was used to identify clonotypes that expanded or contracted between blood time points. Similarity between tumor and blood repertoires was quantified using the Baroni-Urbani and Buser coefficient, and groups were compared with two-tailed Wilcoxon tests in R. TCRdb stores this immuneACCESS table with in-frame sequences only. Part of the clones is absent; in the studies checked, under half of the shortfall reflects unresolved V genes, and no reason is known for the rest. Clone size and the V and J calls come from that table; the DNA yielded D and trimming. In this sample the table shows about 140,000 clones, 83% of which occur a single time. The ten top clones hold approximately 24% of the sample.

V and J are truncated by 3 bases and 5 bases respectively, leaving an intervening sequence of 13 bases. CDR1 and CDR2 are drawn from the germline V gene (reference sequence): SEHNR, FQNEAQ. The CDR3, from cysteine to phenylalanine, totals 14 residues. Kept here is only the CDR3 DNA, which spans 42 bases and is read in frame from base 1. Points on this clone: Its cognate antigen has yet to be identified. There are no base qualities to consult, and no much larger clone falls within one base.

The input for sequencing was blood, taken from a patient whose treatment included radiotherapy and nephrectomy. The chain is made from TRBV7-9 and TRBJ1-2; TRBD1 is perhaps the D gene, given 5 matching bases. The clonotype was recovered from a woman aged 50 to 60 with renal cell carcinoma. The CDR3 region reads CASSLGRVPYGYTF. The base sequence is TGTGCCAGCAGCTTGGGCAGGGTTCCTTATGGCTACACCTTC.